This T cell receptor beta chain was retrieved from a study of cytomegalovirus exposure and HLA in healthy donors. Study background: The Caucasian-associated ancestry cluster held around 76% of roughly 370 genotyped donors.

The PCR employed 60 Vbeta primers together with 13 Jbeta primers. TCRdb keeps only in-frame clones here, not all; method: immunoSEQ multiplex PCR. The table includes tens of thousands of clones, about four fifths detected once. Germline CDR1 SGHVS, CDR2 FNYEAQ. The length of the CDR3 is 15 residues. V was clipped by 5 bases and J by 4 bases, with 14 bases between them. The clonotype originates from a woman aged 40 to 50 in good health and CMV-seronegative. Sample: PBMCs. V usage is TRBV7-6 and J usage is TRBJ1-4, with D unclear. CDR3 region: CASSRFGQDNEKLFF. Written as DNA, the CDR3 is TGTGCCAGCAGCCGCTTTGGTCAGGATAATGAAAAACTGTTTTTT.